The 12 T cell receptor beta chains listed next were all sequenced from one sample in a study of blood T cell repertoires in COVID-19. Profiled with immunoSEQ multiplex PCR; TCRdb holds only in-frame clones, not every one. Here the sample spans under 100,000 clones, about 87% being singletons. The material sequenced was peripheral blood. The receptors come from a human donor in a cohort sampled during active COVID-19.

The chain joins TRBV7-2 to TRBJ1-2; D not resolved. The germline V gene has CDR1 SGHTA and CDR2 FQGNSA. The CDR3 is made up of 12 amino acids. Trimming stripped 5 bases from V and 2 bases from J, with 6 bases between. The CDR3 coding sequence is TGTGCCAGCAGCCCCCTAAACTATGGCTACACCTTC. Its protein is CASSPLNYGYTF.

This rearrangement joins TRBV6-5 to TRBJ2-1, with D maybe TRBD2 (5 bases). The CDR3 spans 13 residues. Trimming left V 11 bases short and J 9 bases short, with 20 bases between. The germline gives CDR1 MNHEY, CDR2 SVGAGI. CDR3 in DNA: TGTGCCTCACGGGGTTCGGGGTTCGGTGAGCAGTTCTTC. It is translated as CASRGSGFGEQFF.

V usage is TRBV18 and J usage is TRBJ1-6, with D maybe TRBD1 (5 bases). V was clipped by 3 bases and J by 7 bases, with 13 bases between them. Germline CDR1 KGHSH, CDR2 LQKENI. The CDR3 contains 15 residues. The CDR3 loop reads CASSPTRGANSPLHF. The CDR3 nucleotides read TGTGCCAGCTCACCCACAAGGGGCGCGAATTCACCCCTCCACTTT.

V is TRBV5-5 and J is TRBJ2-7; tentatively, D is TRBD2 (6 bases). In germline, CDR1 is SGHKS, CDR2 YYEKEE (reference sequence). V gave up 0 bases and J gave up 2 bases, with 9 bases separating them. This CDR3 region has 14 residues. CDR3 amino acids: CASSLAAGTYEQYF. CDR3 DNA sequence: TGTGCCAGCAGCTTGGCGGCGGGGACCTACGAGCAGTACTTC.

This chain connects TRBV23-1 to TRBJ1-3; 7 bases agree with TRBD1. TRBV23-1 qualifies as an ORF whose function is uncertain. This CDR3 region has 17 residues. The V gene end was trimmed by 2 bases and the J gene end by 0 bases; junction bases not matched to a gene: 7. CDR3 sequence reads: CASSQPGTADSGNTIYF. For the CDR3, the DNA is TGCGCCAGCAGTCAACCCGGGACAGCGGACTCTGGAAACACCATATATTTT.

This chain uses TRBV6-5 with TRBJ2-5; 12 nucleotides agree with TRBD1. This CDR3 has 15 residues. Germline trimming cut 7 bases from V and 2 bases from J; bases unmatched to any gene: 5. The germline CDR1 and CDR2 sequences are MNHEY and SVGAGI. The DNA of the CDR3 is TGTGCCAGCACTTGGGGACAGGGGGCTCAAGAGACCCAGTACTTC. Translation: CASTWGQGAQETQYF.

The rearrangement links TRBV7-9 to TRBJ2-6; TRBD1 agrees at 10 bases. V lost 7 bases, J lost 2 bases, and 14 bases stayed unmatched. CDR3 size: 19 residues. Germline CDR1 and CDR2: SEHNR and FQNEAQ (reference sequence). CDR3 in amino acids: CASTPRGQGVPPGANVLTF. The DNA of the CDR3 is TGTGCCAGCACACCCCGCGGACAGGGGGTCCCCCCTGGGGCCAACGTCCTGACTTTC.

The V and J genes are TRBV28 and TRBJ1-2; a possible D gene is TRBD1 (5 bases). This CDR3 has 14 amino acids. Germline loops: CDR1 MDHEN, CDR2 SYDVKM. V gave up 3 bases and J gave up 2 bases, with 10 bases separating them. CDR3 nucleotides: TGTGCCAGCAGTTTGGCGCAGGGCAACTATGGCTACACCTTC. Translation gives CASSLAQGNYGYTF.

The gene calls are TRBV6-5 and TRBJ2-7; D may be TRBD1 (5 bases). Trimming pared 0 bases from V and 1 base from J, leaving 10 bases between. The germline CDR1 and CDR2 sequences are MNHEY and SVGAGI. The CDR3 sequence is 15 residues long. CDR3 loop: CASSYSAGQSYEQYF. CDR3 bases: TGTGCCAGCAGTTACTCCGCAGGGCAATCCTACGAGCAGTACTTC.

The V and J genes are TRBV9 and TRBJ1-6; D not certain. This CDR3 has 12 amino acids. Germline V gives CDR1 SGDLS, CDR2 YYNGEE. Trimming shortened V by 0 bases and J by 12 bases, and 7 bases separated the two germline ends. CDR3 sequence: CASSVGEGPLHF. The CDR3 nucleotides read TGTGCCAGCAGCGTAGGGGAGGGACCCCTCCACTTT.

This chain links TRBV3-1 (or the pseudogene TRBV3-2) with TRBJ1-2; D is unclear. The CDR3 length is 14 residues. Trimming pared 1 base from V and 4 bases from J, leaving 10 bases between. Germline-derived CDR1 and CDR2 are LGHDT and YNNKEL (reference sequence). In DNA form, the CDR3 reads TGTGCCAGCAGCCAAGGGGTCCGGGGCTATGGCTACACCTTC. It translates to CASSQGVRGYGYTF.

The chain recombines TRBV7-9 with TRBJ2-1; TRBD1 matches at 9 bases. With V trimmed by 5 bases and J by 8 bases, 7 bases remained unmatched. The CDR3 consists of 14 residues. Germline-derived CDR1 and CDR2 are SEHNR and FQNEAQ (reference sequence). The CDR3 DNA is TGTGCCAGCAGCCCGGACAGGGGAAACGATGAGCAGTTCTTC. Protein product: CASSPDRGNDEQFF.